The 15 T cell receptor beta chains below come from one sample, sequenced in a study of blood T cells in healthy people across ages. The second PCR ran about 6 to 11 cycles with a sample-barcoded 5' primer and J-beta primers. TCRdb re-called the 5' RACE reads through MiXCR, storing one row per CDR3 protein. The data show approximately 690,000 distinct CDR3 sequences, with 40% to 45% seen just once and about 32% held by the top ten. Sequenced material: blood. Receptors originate from a man older than 75 in good health.

This clonotype was counted at least ten times. The CDR3 sequence is CSATHSGRGGYEQYF. The CDR3 bases are TGCAGTGCTACCCACAGCGGGAGGGGAGGATACGAGCAGTACTTC. The chain has TRBV20-1 and TRBJ2-7; 10 bases agree with TRBD2. From germline, CDR1 is DFQATT and CDR2 SNEGSKA (reference sequence). This CDR3 spans 15 amino acids. Trimming at V came to 4 bases and at J to 4 bases, leaving 10 bases not matched to a gene.

The sample holds a few counts of this clonotype. The V and J genes are TRBV7-6 and TRBJ2-5; D remains ambiguous. CDR1 and CDR2 (germline): SGHVS, FNYEAQ. Trimming removed 5 bases at V and 2 bases at J, with 15 bases between. The CDR3 loop spans 15 amino acids. In DNA form, the CDR3 reads TGTGCCAGCAGCCCGCAAATAGTTTTACAAGAGACCCAGTACTTC. It encodes CASSPQIVLQETQYF.

This clonotype turned up a few times. CDR3 in amino acids: CSAWGPNYGYTF. CDR3 nucleotide sequence: TGCAGCGCCTGGGGTCCTAACTATGGCTACACCTTC. The J gene is TRBJ1-2, the V gene TRBV29-1; D gene uncertain. V was clipped by 7 bases and J by 0 bases, with 9 bases between them. This CDR3 is 12 amino acids long. CDR1 SQVTM and CDR2 ANQGSEA come from the germline V gene.

The table lists this clonotype with a few counts. The chain links TRBV7-9 to TRBJ1-1, with D perhaps TRBD1 (6 bases). In germline, CDR1 is SEHNR, CDR2 FQNEAQ (reference sequence). V was trimmed by 7 bases and J by 8 bases, leaving 17 bases between them. The CDR3 covers 13 residues. In DNA, the CDR3 is TGTGCCAGCACCTTGACAGGTTTGTCGGAAGCTTTCTTT. It encodes CASTLTGLSEAFF. Full variable domain (remainder filled in from reference TRBV7-9 and TRBJ1-1): DTGVSQNPRHKITKRGQNVTFRCDPISEHNRLYWYRQTLGQGPEFLTYFQNEAQLEKSRLLSDRFSAERPKGSFSTLEIQRTEQGDSAMYLCASTLTGLSEAFFGQGTRLTVV.

V and J are TRBV20-1 and TRBJ1-2, with TRBD1 as a possible D gene (6 bases). Germline values: CDR1 DFQATT, CDR2 SNEGSKA (reference sequence). Trimming removed 6 bases at V and 4 bases at J, with 18 bases between. This CDR3 region has 14 residues. The CDR3 nucleotides are TGCAGTGCAATCCGGGACACTTTAGGCTATGGCTACACCTTC. It translates to CSAIRDTLGYGYTF.

CDR3 protein: CASSIGLAGGPLGPNEQFF. The CDR3 DNA reads TGTGCCAGCAGCATTGGACTAGCGGGAGGGCCGCTGGGCCCCAATGAGCAGTTCTTC. The V and J genes are TRBV3-1 and TRBJ2-1, with 15 bases matching TRBD2. CDR1 and CDR2 from the germline V gene are LGHDT and YNNKEL (reference sequence). Unmatched junction bases numbered 14, after V lost 5 bases and J lost 6 bases. The CDR3 spans 19 residues.

The chain recombines TRBV11-3 with TRBJ2-1; 12 bases line up with TRBD1. This CDR3 region has 17 residues. J gave up 7 bases and V 0 bases, and 7 bases lay outside the gene matches. Looked up from germline, CDR1 is SGHNT and CDR2 is YENEEA. The CDR3 reads CASSLDLGTGGQNEQFF. In DNA form, the CDR3 reads TGTGCCAGCAGCTTAGATCTCGGGACAGGGGGCCAAAATGAGCAGTTCTTC.

This chain connects TRBV6-6 to TRBJ1-1, with D perhaps matching TRBD1 (5 bases). CDR1 MNHNY and CDR2 SVGAGI come from the germline V gene (reference sequence). V lost 11 bases and J 6 bases, leaving 16 bases between the germline ends. The CDR3 extends over 12 amino acids. The CDR3 loop reads CAYKAGKAEAFF. The CDR3, as DNA: TGTGCCTACAAGGCAGGGAAGGCTGAAGCTTTCTTT.

The CDR3 sequence: CSVESGGTVSYTF. In DNA, the CDR3 is TGCAGCGTTGAATCTGGGGGGACAGTCAGCTACACCTTC. This rearrangement joins TRBV29-1 to TRBJ1-2, with 7 bases fitting TRBD1. V gave up 2 bases and J gave up 9 bases; unmatched junction bases: 9. CDR3 length: 13 residues. The V gene's germline CDR1 is SQVTM and CDR2 ANQGSEA.

The chain combines TRBV2 with TRBJ2-3, with D possibly called TRBD1 or TRBD2 (5 bases each). Germline V gene sequence: CDR1 SNHLY, CDR2 FYNNEI. V lost 6 bases, J lost 8 bases, and 18 bases lay in between. The CDR3 runs to 14 residues. The CDR3 is CASSLSGWGTTQYF. CDR3 bases: TGTGCCAGCAGCCTCTCCGGGTGGGGGACTACGCAGTATTTT.

This clonotype has a handful of counts. The V and J genes are TRBV28 and TRBJ2-3; D might be TRBD1 or TRBD2, each matching 5 bases. V shed 3 bases and J shed 3 bases, with 13 bases lying between them. The germline V gene has CDR1 MDHEN and CDR2 SYDVKM. This CDR3 is built from 15 residues. The CDR3 protein is CASSFGAGITDTQYF. CDR3 in DNA: TGTGCCAGCAGTTTCGGGGCAGGGATTACAGATACGCAGTATTTT.

This clonotype was seen a handful of times. The rearrangement joins TRBV24-1 to TRBJ2-2, with 8 bases matching TRBD1. CDR3 length: 13 amino acids. V dropped 7 bases and J dropped 7; count of bases not matched to a gene: 4. Germline V gene data show CDR1 as KGHDR and CDR2 as SFDVKD. For the CDR3, the DNA is TGTGCCACCAGCCCTGACAGGGGCGGGGAGCTGTTTTTT. The encoded protein is CATSPDRGGELFF.

This clonotype was detected ten times or more. The genes are TRBV20-1 and TRBJ2-1; TRBD2 matches at 11 bases. V lost 5 bases to trimming and J lost 6 bases; unmatched junction nucleotides: 9. CDR3 length equals 15 residues. Germline assignment: CDR1 DFQATT and CDR2 SNEGSKA (reference sequence). CDR3 in DNA: TGCAGTGCTGGAATTAGCGGGAGGGTGGTCAATGAGCAGTTCTTC. Translated, it gives CSAGISGRVVNEQFF.

This clonotype has a handful of counts. The chain combines TRBV20-1 with TRBJ2-3; D unclear. The germline CDR1 and CDR2 sequences are DFQATT and SNEGSKA (reference sequence). The V gene lost 5 bases and the J gene lost 1 base, with 13 bases spanning the gap. The CDR3 spans 14 residues. In DNA, the CDR3 is TGCAGTGCTCTGAAGCAGGTCGGCACAGATACGCAGTATTTT. Translating gives CSALKQVGTDTQYF.

This clonotype was seen many times. The chain combines TRBV6-5 with TRBJ2-1; tentative D call: TRBD1 (5 bases). Trimming pared 4 bases from V and 5 bases from J, leaving 9 bases between. CDR3 size: 13 residues. Germline V gene sequence: CDR1 MNHEY, CDR2 SVGAGI. This chain's CDR3 is CASSFRRDNEQFF. The DNA for the CDR3 is TGTGCCAGCAGTTTTCGCAGGGACAATGAGCAGTTCTTC.